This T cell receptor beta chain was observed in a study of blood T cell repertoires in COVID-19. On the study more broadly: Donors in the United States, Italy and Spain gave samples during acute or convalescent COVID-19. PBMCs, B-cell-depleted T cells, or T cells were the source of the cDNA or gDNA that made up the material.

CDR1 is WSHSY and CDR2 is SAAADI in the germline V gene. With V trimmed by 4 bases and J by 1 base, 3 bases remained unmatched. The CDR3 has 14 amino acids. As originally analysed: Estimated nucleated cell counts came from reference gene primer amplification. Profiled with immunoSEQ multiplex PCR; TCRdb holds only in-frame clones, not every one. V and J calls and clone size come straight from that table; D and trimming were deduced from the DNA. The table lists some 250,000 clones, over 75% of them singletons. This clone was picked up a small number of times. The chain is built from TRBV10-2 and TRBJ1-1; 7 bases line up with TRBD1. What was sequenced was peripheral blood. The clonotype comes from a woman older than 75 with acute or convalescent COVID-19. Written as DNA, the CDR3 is TGCGCCAGCAGTGCCGGGACAGCGAACACTGAAGCTTTCTTT. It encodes CASSAGTANTEAFF.